This is a list of T cell receptor beta chains from one sample in a study of T cells in Graves' hyperthyroidism and ophthalmopathy. TCRdb processed the multiplex PCR reads anew with MiXCR; each CDR3 protein has one entry. The table includes approximately 690,000 distinct CDR3 sequences, around 21% detected once. Source material: blood. These receptors originate from a man aged 30-40 years with Graves' ophthalmopathy. Each CDR3 is given with its conserved first and last residue. The D gene is left open where the match is weak. The size field is filled for only some rows; it gives once, few, many or a size class.

d_call: .
clone_size: few
v_call: TRBV6-2/TRBV6-3
j_call: TRBJ1-2
cdr3_length: 17
cdr3_aa: CASSYVGRTASNYGYTF
cdr3_nt: TGTGCCAGCAGTTACGTCGGCAGGACCGCCTCTAACTATGGCTACACCTTC

d_call: TRBD1
clone_size: few
v_call: TRBV27
j_call: TRBJ1-2
cdr3_length: 13
cdr3_aa: CASRKTGVGGYTF
cdr3_nt: TGTGCCAGCAGGAAGACAGGGGTCGGAGGCTACACCTTC

d_call: TRBD2
clone_size: .
v_call: TRBV29-1
j_call: TRBJ2-2
cdr3_length: 15
cdr3_aa: CSVERLAANTGELFF
cdr3_nt: TGCAGCGTTGAAAGACTAGCGGCAAACACCGGGGAGCTGTTTTTT

d_call: .
clone_size: many
v_call: TRBV6-1
j_call: TRBJ2-7
cdr3_length: 17
cdr3_aa: CASSAAERTDQPYEQYF
cdr3_nt: TGTGCCAGCAGTGCAGCTGAAAGGACGGACCAACCATACGAGCAGTACTTC

d_call: .
clone_size: few
v_call: TRBV2
j_call: TRBJ2-1
cdr3_length: 13
cdr3_aa: CASLDYSYNEQFF
cdr3_nt: TGTGCCAGCTTGGACTACTCTTACAATGAGCAGTTCTTC

d_call: TRBD2
clone_size: few
v_call: TRBV5-1
j_call: TRBJ2-5
cdr3_length: 16
cdr3_aa: CASSSGLAGGVETQYF
cdr3_nt: TGCGCCAGCAGCTCGGGACTAGCGGGAGGCGTTGAGACCCAGTACTTC

d_call: TRBD1
clone_size: .
v_call: TRBV28
j_call: TRBJ1-5
cdr3_length: 14
cdr3_aa: CASHTGARYQPQHF
cdr3_nt: TGTGCCAGCCACACAGGGGCTCGCTATCAGCCCCAGCATTTT

d_call: .
clone_size: many
v_call: TRBV7-2
j_call: TRBJ2-7
cdr3_length: 13
cdr3_aa: CASSLYPLNEQYF
cdr3_nt: TGTGCCAGCAGCCTATACCCGCTAAACGAGCAGTACTTC

d_call: .
clone_size: few
v_call: TRBV20-1
j_call: TRBJ1-6
cdr3_length: 12
cdr3_aa: CSTGRSDSPLHF
cdr3_nt: TGCAGTACAGGGCGGTCGGATTCACCCCTCCACTTT

d_call: .
clone_size: many
v_call: TRBV11-2
j_call: TRBJ2-1
cdr3_length: 11
cdr3_aa: CASSPGLEQFF
cdr3_nt: TGTGCCAGCAGCCCGGGGCTTGAGCAGTTCTTC

d_call: .
clone_size: .
v_call: TRBV27
j_call: TRBJ1-5
cdr3_length: 16
cdr3_aa: CASSLIAGTGNQPQHF
cdr3_nt: TGTGCCAGCAGTTTAATAGCAGGAACAGGCAATCAGCCCCAGCATTTT

d_call: .
clone_size: .
v_call: TRBV27
j_call: TRBJ2-5
cdr3_length: 16
cdr3_aa: CASSLSPGTYLETQYF
cdr3_nt: TGTGCCAGCAGTTTATCCCCCGGGACGTATCTAGAGACCCAGTACTTC

d_call: .
clone_size: few
v_call: TRBV7-2
j_call: TRBJ2-5
cdr3_length: 14
cdr3_aa: CASSLVGEGAHQYF
cdr3_nt: TGTGCCAGCAGCTTAGTAGGGGAAGGGGCCCACCAGTACTTC

d_call: .
clone_size: .
v_call: TRBV28
j_call: TRBJ1-5
cdr3_length: 14
cdr3_aa: CASSFRGTHQPQHF
cdr3_nt: TGTGCCAGCAGTTTTCGGGGGACCCATCAGCCCCAGCATTTT

d_call: .
clone_size: many
v_call: TRBV30
j_call: TRBJ1-2
cdr3_length: 13
cdr3_aa: CAWSLRSNYGYTF
cdr3_nt: TGTGCCTGGAGCCTACGCAGTAACTATGGCTACACCTTC

d_call: .
clone_size: many
v_call: TRBV29-1
j_call: TRBJ1-2
cdr3_length: 13
cdr3_aa: CSVEHTAGYGYTF
cdr3_nt: TGCAGCGTTGAACACACGGCTGGCTATGGCTACACCTTC

d_call: TRBD1
clone_size: few
v_call: TRBV6-1
j_call: TRBJ1-5
cdr3_length: 22
cdr3_aa: CASSETHLDRGLPLFGNQPQHF
cdr3_nt: TGTGCCAGCAGTGAAACCCACCTGGACAGGGGACTACCCCTATTTGGCAATCAGCCCCAGCATTTT